This T cell receptor beta chain originates from a study of Graves' ophthalmopathy and Graves' hyperthyroidism. Germline lookup yields CDR1 SNHLY and CDR2 FYNNEI. The CDR3 is made up of 14 amino acids. Trimming took 10 bases from V and 0 from J, leaving 12 bases between them. Amplification of TCR beta CDR3 regions used RNA transcripts. The authors performed first-round RT-PCR with HTBI primers and then a second-round multiplex PCR. TCRdb reprocessed the multiplex PCR reads with MiXCR, giving one entry per CDR3 protein. The sample lists 600,000 to 950,000 distinct CDR3 sequences; around 40% were seen once. This clonotype was observed many times.

Sequencing input: peripheral blood. This TCR was sampled from an adult man with Graves' ophthalmopathy. The genes are TRBV2 and TRBJ1-4, with D perhaps matching TRBD1 (6 bases). CDR3 in amino acids: CANARTATNEKLFF. Here the CDR3 DNA reads TGTGCCAACGCAAGGACAGCAACTAATGAAAAACTGTTTTTT. The variable domain in full, with the rest retrieved from reference TRBV2 and TRBJ1-4, is EPEVTQTPSHQVTQMGQEVILRCVPISNHLYFYWYRQILGQKVEFLVSFYNNEISEKSEIFDDQFSVERPDGSNFTLKIRSTKLEDSAMYFCANARTATNEKLFFGSGTQLSVL.